The following is a TCR beta chain sequence with its context. The data were obtained in a study of monozygotic twins with inflammatory bowel disease. TCRdb re-called the 5' RACE reads and shows each CDR3 protein once, DNA omitted. The listing contains around 150,000 distinct CDR3 sequences. This receptor was identified in a human donor with ulcerative colitis or Crohn's disease, or a healthy co-twin of an affected twin (not recorded which). Sequencing used blood.

The CDR3 spells CSARGGTLATDAFF. The rearrangement links TRBV20-1 to TRBJ1-1; TCRdb returns TRBD1, unconfirmable since there is no DNA. Germline V lookup: CDR1 DFQATT, CDR2 SNEGSKA (reference sequence). CDR3 size: 14 residues.